This entry is about one T cell receptor (beta chain). Its antigen is unknown. Sample treatment: about 20 received Ad26.COV2.S at low or high dose, single or two shots; five or six received placebo; per-sample allocation not given. The samples date from day 63 after the first vaccine or placebo injection. CDR3 length: 15 residues. V lost 8 bases, J lost 0 bases, and 11 bases stayed unmatched. Germline V gene sequence: CDR1 GTSNPN, CDR2 SVGIG (reference sequence). This table comes from immunoSEQ multiplex PCR, and its TCRdb copy is limited to in-frame clones, with some not included. The sample contains about 390,000 clones, 80% to 90% of which appear only once. This record comes from a study of Ad26.COV2.S vaccination and SARS-CoV-2 variants. Study-wide points: TCR breadth and depth estimates may have understated total T cell responses.

The V gene is TRBV30, the J gene TRBJ2-3, with TRBD2 matching over 7 bases. This sequence was found in a person aged 18-60 years who received the Ad26.COV2.S COVID-19 vaccine or a placebo. The source material was peripheral blood, sampled in a trial of Ad26.COV2.S vaccine versus placebo. CDR3 in amino acids: CAGAGETPSTDTQYF. Here the CDR3 DNA reads TGTGCCGGGGCGGGGGAGACGCCTAGCACAGATACGCAGTATTTT. The variable domain in full, completed from reference TRBV30 and TRBJ2-3, reads SQTIHQWPATLVQPVGSPLSLECTVEGTSNPNLYWYRQAAGRGLQLLFYSVGIGQISSEVPQNLSASRPQDRQFILSSKKLLLSDSGFYLCAGAGETPSTDTQYFGPGTRLTVL.